A single sample is the source of the 15 T cell receptor beta chains below, sequenced in a study of OX40 agonist ivuxolimab in advanced cancers. The method was immunoSEQ multiplex PCR; TCRdb's version includes in-frame clones alone and lacks a portion of them. The sample holds roughly 75,000 clones, 80% to 90% seen once. The sequencing used CD4+ or CD8+ T cells sorted from blood, collected in a trial of the OX40 agonist ivuxolimab. These receptor sequences come from an adult with an advanced solid tumor such as melanoma, head and neck, liver or kidney cancer.

The genes are TRBV4-3 and TRBJ1-2; the D is unclear. Trimming removed 0 bases from V and 6 bases from J, with 17 bases in between. The CDR3 sequence is 16 residues long. Germline V lookup: CDR1 LGHNA, CDR2 YSLEER. In nucleotides, the CDR3 is TGCGCCAGCAGCCAAGATGAATTGATAGGGTTCGATGGCTACACCTTC. Its translation is CASSQDELIGFDGYTF.

This chain links TRBV27 with TRBJ2-7; D is possibly TRBD2 (6 bases). The germline CDR1 and CDR2 sequences are MNHEY and SMNVEV (reference sequence). This CDR3 spans 11 amino acids. V lost 7 bases and J lost 5, with 9 bases in between. CDR3 sequence reads: CASMSGDEQYF. CDR3 sequence (DNA): TGTGCCAGCATGTCGGGGGACGAGCAGTACTTC.

V is TRBV9 and J is TRBJ1-2; D unclear. The CDR3 spans 16 residues. Deletions cut 2 bases from V and 3 bases from J, with 17 bases between. Germline assignment: CDR1 SGDLS and CDR2 YYNGEE. Written as DNA, the CDR3 is TGTGCCAGCAGCGTGACGACCGAGTCTGGTGACTATGGCTACACCTTC. Its protein product is CASSVTTESGDYGYTF.

The chain recombines TRBV28 with TRBJ1-2, with 7 bases that match TRBD1. Germline CDR1 is MDHEN and CDR2 is SYDVKM. Unmatched junction bases numbered 7, after V lost 6 bases and J lost 6 bases. This CDR3 is 13 amino acids long. The CDR3, as DNA: TGTGCCAGCAGCCTTGACAGGGTTGATGGCTACACCTTC. Encoded protein: CASSLDRVDGYTF.

The chain has TRBV5-8 and TRBJ1-1; 7 bases align to TRBD1. V lost 2 bases to trimming and J lost 4 bases; unmatched junction nucleotides: 5. The CDR3 runs to 14 residues. The germline CDR1 and CDR2 sequences are SGHTS and YDEGEE. The CDR3 region is CASSFDREVTEAFF. Here the CDR3 DNA reads TGTGCCAGCAGCTTCGACAGGGAAGTCACTGAAGCTTTCTTT.

This chain joins TRBV27 and TRBJ2-1, with TRBD2 as a possible D gene (5 bases). In germline, CDR1 is MNHEY, CDR2 SMNVEV (reference sequence). With 4 bases removed from V and 8 bases from J, the gap between germline ends came to 12 bases. The length of the CDR3 is 13 residues. The CDR3 nucleotides read TGTGCCAGCAGTTCGAGACTATTCTATGAGCAGTTCTTC. Its translation: CASSSRLFYEQFF.

This sequence joins TRBV7-9 and TRBJ1-5; D gene ambiguous. The germline CDR1 and CDR2 sequences are SEHNR and FQNEAQ (reference sequence). The CDR3 loop spans 14 amino acids. V was shortened by 6 bases and J by 0 bases, with 9 bases between the two germline ends. The CDR3 nucleotides are TGTGCCAGCAGTCAAAGTCCTAGCAATCAGCCCCAGCATTTT. Amino acid sequence: CASSQSPSNQPQHF.

The genes are TRBV4-3 and TRBJ1-2, with D possibly TRBD1 on 6 matching bases. The V end lost 4 bases, the J end lost 5 bases, and 14 bases lay between the germline ends. CDR3 length: 14 residues. Germline values: CDR1 LGHNA, CDR2 YSLEER. CDR3 residues: CASSPDSAAYGYTF. In nucleotides, the CDR3 is TGCGCCAGCAGCCCGGACAGCGCCGCTTATGGCTACACCTTC.

The chain combines TRBV4-1 with TRBJ2-7, with 12 bases fitting TRBD2. Germline-derived CDR1 and CDR2 are MGHRA and YSYEKL. V dropped 1 base and J dropped 5; count of bases not matched to a gene: 3. This CDR3 spans 15 amino acids. The CDR3 sequence is CASSQGLAGEDEQYF. The CDR3 DNA follows: TGCGCCAGCAGCCAAGGACTAGCGGGAGAGGACGAGCAGTACTTC.

The chain employs TRBV5-4 and TRBJ1-2; 7 bases fit TRBD1. The germline gives CDR1 SGHNT, CDR2 YYREEE (reference sequence). This CDR3 region has 14 residues. V shed 4 bases and J 4 bases; nucleotides not matched to a gene: 7. The CDR3 loop is CASSASGTAYGYTF. CDR3 DNA: TGTGCCAGCAGCGCGTCCGGGACAGCCTATGGCTACACCTTC.

This chain joins TRBV4-3 and TRBJ1-2; the D gene is possibly TRBD1 (5 bases). Trimming shortened V by 0 bases and J by 4 bases, and 21 bases separated the two germline ends. Germline V gene lookup returns CDR1 LGHNA and CDR2 YSLEER. CDR3 length equals 18 residues. The CDR3 DNA reads TGCGCCAGCAGCCAAGATGCGGGGGGACGGATCTACTTCTATGGCTACACCTTC. As protein: CASSQDAGGRIYFYGYTF.

The V and J genes are TRBV7-3 and TRBJ2-1; D possibly uses TRBD1 or TRBD2 (5 bases each). Trimming pared 2 bases from V and 4 bases from J, leaving 12 bases between. CDR3 size: 15 residues. The germline CDR1 and CDR2 sequences are SGHTA and FQGTGA. Here the CDR3 DNA reads TGTGCCAGCAGCTTAGTCCCGGGGCCATACAATGAGCAGTTCTTC. It codes for CASSLVPGPYNEQFF.

This clone was seen repeatedly, ten times or more. The chain recombines TRBV5-4 with TRBJ2-5, with TRBD2 identical over 7 bases. Germline assignment: CDR1 SGHNT and CDR2 YYREEE (reference sequence). V lost 2 bases and J lost 2; bases outside the gene matches: 6. The CDR3 consists of 15 residues. CDR3 coding DNA: TGTGCCAGCAGCTTCCTAGCGGACATTCAAGAGACCCAGTACTTC. It codes for CASSFLADIQETQYF. The variable domain in full, with the rest retrieved from reference TRBV5-4 and TRBJ2-5, is ETGVTQSPTHLIKTRGQQVTLRCSSQSGHNTVSWYQQALGQGPQFIFQYYREEENGRGNFPPRFSGLQFPNYSSELNVNALELDDSALYLCASSFLADIQETQYFGPGTRLLVL.

V gene TRBV27 combines with J gene TRBJ1-5, with no clear D. Trimming stripped 0 bases from V and 6 bases from J, with 6 bases between. The germline V gene encodes CDR1 MNHEY and CDR2 SMNVEV (reference sequence). The CDR3 loop spans 13 amino acids. The CDR3 DNA is TGTGCCAGCAGTTTATCCGTATCTCAGCCCCAGCATTTT. Amino acids: CASSLSVSQPQHF.

This clone has just one count. The V gene is TRBV19, the J gene TRBJ1-5; 11 bases are shared with TRBD1. V lost 3 bases to trimming and J lost 4 bases; unmatched junction nucleotides: 2. Germline-derived CDR1 and CDR2 are LNHDA and SQIVND (reference sequence). There are 15 residues in the CDR3. The CDR3 spells CASSMGTGGNQPQHF. The CDR3, as DNA: TGTGCCAGTAGTATGGGGACAGGGGGAAATCAGCCCCAGCATTTT.